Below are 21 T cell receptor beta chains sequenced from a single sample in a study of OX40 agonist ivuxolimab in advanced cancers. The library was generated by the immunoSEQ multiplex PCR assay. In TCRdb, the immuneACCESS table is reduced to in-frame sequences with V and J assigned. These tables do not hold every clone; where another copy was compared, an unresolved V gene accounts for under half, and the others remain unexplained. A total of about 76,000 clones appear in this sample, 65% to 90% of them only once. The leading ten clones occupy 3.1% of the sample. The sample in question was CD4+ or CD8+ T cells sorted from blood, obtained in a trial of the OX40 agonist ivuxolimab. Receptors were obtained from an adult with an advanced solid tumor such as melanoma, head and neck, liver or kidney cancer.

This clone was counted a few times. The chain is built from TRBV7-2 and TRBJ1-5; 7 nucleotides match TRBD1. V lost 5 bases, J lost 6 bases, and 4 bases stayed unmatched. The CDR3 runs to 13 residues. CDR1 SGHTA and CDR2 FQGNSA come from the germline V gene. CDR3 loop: CASSEDRFQPQHF. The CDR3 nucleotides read TGTGCCAGCAGCGAGGACAGGTTTCAGCCCCAGCATTTT.

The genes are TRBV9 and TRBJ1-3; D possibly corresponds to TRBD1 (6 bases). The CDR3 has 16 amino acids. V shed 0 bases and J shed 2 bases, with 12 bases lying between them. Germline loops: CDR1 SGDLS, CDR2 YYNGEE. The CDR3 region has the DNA TGTGCCAGCAGCGTAGTGGGGGCTTATGCTGGAAACACCATATATTTT. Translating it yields CASSVVGAYAGNTIYF.

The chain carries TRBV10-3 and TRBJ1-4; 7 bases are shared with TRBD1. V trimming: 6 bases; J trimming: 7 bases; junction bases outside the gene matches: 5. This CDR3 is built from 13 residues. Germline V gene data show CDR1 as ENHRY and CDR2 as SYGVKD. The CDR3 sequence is CAISRDSSEKLFF. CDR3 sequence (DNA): TGTGCCATCAGCCGGGACAGTTCTGAAAAACTGTTTTTT.

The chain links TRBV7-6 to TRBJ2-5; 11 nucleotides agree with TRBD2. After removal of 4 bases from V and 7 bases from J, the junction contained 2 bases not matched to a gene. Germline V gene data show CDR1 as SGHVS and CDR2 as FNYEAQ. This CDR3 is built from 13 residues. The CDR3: CASSSTSGATQYF. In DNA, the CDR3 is TGTGCCAGCAGCTCGACTAGCGGGGCGACCCAGTACTTC.

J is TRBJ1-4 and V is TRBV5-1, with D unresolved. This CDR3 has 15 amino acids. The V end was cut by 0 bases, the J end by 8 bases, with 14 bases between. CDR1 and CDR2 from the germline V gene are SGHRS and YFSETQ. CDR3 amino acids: CASSLGGHLREKLFF. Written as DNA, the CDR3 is TGCGCCAGCAGCTTGGGAGGGCATCTGCGGGAAAAACTGTTTTTT.

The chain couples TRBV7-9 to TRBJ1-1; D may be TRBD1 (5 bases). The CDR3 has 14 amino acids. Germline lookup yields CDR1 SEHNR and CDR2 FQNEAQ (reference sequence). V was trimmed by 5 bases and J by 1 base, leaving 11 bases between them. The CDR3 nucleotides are TGTGCCAGCAGCCAGGGACTGCGGAACACTGAAGCTTTCTTT. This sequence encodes CASSQGLRNTEAFF.

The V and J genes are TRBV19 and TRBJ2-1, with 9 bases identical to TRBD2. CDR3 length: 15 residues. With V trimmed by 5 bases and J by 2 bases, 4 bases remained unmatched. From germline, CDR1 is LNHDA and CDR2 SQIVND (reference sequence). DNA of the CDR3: TGTGCCAGTAGTGGACTAGCGTGGACCTACAATGAGCAGTTCTTC. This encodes CASSGLAWTYNEQFF.

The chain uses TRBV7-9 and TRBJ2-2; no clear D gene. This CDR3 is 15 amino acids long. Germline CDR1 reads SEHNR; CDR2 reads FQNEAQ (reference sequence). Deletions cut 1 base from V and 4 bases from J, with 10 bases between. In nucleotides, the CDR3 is TGTGCCAGCAGCTTAGACGCACCGGTCACCGGGGAGCTGTTTTTT. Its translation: CASSLDAPVTGELFF.

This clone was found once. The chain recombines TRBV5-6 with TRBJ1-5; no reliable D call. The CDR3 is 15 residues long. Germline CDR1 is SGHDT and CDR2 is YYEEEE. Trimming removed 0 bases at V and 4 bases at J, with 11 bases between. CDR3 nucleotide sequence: TGTGCCAGCAGCTTGGGCCCGGCCAGTAATCAGCCCCAGCATTTT. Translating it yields CASSLGPASNQPQHF.

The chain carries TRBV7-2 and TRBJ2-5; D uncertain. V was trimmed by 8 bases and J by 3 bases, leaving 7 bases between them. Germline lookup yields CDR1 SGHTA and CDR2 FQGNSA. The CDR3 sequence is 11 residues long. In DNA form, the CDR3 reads TGTGCCAGCGGCCAAAAAGAGACCCAGTACTTC. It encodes CASGQKETQYF.

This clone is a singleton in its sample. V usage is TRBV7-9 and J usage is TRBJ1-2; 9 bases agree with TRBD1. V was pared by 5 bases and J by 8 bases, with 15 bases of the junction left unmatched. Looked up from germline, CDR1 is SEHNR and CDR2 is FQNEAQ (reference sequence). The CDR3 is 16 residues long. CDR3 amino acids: CASSQLRGTGLRGYTF. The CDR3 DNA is TGTGCCAGCAGCCAATTACGAGGGACAGGGTTGCGAGGCTACACCTTC.

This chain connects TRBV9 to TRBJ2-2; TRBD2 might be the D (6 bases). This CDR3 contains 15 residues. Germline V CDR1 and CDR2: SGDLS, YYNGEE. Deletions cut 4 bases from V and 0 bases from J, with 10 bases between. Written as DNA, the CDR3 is TGTGCCAGCAGCTCCGGGACTCCGAACACCGGGGAGCTGTTTTTT. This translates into CASSSGTPNTGELFF.

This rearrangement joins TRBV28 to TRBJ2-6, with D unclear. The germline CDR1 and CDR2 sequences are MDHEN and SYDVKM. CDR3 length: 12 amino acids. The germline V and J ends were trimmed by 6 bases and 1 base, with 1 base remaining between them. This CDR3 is CASRSGANVLTF. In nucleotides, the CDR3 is TGTGCCAGCAGGTCTGGGGCCAACGTCCTGACTTTC.

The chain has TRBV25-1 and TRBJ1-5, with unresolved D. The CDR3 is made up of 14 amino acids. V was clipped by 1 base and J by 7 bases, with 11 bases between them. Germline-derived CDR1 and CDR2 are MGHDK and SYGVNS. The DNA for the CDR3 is TGTGCCAGCAGTGAATTGGATGGACTCCAGCCCCAGCATTTT. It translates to CASSELDGLQPQHF.

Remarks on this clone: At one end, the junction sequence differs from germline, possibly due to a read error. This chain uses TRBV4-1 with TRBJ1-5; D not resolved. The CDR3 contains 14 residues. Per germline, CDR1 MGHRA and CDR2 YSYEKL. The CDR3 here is CASSQGEGNQPQHF. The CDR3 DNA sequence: TGTGCCAGCAGCCAAGGTGAAGGGAATCAGCCCCAGCATTTT.

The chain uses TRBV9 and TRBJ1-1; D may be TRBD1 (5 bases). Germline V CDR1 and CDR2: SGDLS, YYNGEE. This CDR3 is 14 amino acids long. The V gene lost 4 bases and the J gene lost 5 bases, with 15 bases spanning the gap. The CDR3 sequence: CASSSRPGSTEAFF. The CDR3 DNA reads TGTGCCAGCAGCTCTCGACCAGGGAGTACTGAAGCTTTCTTT.

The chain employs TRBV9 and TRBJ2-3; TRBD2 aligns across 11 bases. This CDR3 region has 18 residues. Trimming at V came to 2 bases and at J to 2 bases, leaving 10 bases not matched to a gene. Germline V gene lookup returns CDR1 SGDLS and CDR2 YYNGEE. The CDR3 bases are TGTGCCAGCAGCGTGGGATTAGCGGGAGGGGCGCCCACAGATACGCAGTATTTT. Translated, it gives CASSVGLAGGAPTDTQYF.

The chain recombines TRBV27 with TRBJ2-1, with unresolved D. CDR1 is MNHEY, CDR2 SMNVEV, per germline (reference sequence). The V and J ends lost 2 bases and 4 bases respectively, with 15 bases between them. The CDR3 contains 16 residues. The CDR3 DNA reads TGTGCCAGCAGTTTAGGAAAAGGACGGATTTACAATGAGCAGTTCTTC. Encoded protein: CASSLGKGRIYNEQFF.

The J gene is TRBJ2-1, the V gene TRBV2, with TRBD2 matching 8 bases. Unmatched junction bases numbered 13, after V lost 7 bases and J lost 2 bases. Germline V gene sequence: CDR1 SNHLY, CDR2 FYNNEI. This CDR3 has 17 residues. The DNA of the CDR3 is TGTGCCAGCACAGAACTAGCGGAGTGGGGGGCCTACAATGAGCAGTTCTTC. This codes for CASTELAEWGAYNEQFF.

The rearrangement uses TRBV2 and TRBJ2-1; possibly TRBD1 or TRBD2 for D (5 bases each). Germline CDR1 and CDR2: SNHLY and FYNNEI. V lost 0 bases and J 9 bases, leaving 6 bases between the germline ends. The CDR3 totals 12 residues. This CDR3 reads CASSEAGTEQFF. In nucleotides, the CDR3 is TGTGCCAGCAGTGAAGCAGGGACTGAGCAGTTCTTC.

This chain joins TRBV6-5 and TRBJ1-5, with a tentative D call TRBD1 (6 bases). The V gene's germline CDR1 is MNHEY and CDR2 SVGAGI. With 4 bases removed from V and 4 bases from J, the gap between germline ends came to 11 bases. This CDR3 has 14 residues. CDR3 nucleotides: TGTGCCAGCAGTTTCGGGACACTAAATCAGCCCCAGCATTTT. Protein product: CASSFGTLNQPQHF.